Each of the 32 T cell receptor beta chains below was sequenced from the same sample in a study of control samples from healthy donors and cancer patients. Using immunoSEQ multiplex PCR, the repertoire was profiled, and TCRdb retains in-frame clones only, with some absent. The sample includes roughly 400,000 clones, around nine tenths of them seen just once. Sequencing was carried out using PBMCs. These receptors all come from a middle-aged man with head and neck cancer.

The CDR3 sequence is CASIRTGVHEQFF. In DNA form, the CDR3 reads TGTGCCAGCATCAGGACAGGGGTCCATGAGCAGTTCTTC. This chain uses TRBV6-5 with TRBJ2-1, with TRBD1 identical over 9 bases. J gave up 8 bases and V 7 bases, and 6 bases lay outside the gene matches. The germline V gene encodes CDR1 MNHEY and CDR2 SVGAGI. CDR3 length: 13 amino acids.

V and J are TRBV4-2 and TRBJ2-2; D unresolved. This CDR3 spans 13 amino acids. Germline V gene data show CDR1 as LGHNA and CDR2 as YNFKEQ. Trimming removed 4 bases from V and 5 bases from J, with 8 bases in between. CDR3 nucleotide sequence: TGTGCCAGCAGCCGAATGGGGACCGGGGAGCTGTTTTTT. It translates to CASSRMGTGELFF.

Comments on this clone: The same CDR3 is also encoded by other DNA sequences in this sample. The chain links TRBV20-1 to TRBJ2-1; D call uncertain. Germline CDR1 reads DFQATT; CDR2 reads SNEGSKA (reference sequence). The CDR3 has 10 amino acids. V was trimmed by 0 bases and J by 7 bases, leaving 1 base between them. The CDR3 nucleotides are TGCAGTGCTAGAGATAATGAGCAGTTCTTC. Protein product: CSARDNEQFF.

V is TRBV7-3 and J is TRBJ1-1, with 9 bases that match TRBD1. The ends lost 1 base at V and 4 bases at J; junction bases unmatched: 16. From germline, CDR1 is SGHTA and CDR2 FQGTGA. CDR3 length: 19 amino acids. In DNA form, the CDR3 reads TGTGCCAGCAGCTTAAGAGCACGGCCCGGGACAGGGAGGATCACTGAAGCTTTCTTT. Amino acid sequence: CASSLRARPGTGRITEAFF.

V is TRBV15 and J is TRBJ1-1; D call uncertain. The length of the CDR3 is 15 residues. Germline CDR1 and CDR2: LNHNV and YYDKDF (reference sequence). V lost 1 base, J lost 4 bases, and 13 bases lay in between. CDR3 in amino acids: CATSRGEGKGTEAFF. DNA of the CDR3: TGTGCCACCAGCAGAGGAGAAGGAAAAGGCACTGAAGCTTTCTTT.

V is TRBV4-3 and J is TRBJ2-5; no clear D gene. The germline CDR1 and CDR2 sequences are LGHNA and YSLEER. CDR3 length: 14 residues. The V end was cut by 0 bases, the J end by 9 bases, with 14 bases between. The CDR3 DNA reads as TGCGCCAGCAGCCAAGATTCGGAAGCCCGGGCCCAGTACTTC. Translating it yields CASSQDSEARAQYF.

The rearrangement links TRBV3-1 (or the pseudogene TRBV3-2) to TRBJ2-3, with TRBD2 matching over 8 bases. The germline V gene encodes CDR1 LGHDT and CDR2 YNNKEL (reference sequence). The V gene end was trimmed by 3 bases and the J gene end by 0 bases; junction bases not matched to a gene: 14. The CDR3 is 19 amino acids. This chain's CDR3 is CASSQSFRGGLWSTDTQYF. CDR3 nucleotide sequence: TGTGCCAGCAGCCAGAGCTTTCGGGGGGGCCTATGGAGCACAGATACGCAGTATTTT.

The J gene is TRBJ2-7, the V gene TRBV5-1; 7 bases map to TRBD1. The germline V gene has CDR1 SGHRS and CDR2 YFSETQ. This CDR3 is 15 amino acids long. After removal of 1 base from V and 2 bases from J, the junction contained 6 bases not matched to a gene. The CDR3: CASSLLGTDAYEQYF. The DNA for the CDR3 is TGCGCCAGCAGCTTGTTGGGGACAGATGCCTACGAGCAGTACTTC. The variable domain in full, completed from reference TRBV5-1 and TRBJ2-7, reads KAGVTQTPRYLIKTRGQQVTLSCSPISGHRSVSWYQQTPGQGLQFLFEYFSETQRNKGNFPGRFSGRQFSNSRSEMNVSTLELGDSALYLCASSLLGTDAYEQYFGPGTRLTVT.

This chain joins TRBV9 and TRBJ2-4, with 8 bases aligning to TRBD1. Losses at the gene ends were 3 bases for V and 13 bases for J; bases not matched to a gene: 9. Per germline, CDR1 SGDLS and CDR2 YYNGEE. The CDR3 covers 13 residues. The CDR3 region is CASSEGTGLGQYF. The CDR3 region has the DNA TGTGCCAGCAGCGAGGGGACAGGCCTGGGCCAGTACTTC.

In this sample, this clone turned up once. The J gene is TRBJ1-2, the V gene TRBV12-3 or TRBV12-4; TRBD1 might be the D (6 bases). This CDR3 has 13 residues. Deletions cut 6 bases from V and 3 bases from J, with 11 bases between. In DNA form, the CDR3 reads TGTGCCAGCAGCCCTCAGGGGTACTATGGCTACACCTTC. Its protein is CASSPQGYYGYTF.

The CDR3 here is CASSSRKNSPLHF. DNA of the CDR3: TGTGCCAGCAGTTCGAGGAAGAATTCACCCCTCCACTTT. The rearrangement joins TRBV12-3 or TRBV12-4 to TRBJ1-6; the D is unclear. The CDR3 is made up of 13 amino acids. V was shortened by 4 bases and J by 7 bases, with 8 bases between the two germline ends.

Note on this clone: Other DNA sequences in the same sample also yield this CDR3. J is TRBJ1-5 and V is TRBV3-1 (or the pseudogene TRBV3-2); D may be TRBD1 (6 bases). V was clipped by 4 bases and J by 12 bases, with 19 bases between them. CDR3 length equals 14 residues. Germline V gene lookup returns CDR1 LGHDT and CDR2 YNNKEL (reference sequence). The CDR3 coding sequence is TGTGCCAGCAGCCTAAATAAGGGAGGGGGTCGCCAGCATTTT. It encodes CASSLNKGGGRQHF.

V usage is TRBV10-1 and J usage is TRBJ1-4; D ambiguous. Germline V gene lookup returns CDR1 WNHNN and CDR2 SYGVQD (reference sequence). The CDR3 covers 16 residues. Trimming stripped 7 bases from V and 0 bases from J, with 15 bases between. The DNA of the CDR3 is TGCGCCAGCATTGGCAGTAAGGGTTCAACTAATGAAAAACTGTTTTTT. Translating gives CASIGSKGSTNEKLFF.

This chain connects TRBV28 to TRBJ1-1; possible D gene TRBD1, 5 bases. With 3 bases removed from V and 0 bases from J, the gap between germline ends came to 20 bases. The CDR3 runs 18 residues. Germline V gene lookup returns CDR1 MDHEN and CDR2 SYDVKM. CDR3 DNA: TGTGCCAGCAGTTTTCCGGGGCCACTGAAGGTGATGAACACTGAAGCTTTCTTT. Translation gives CASSFPGPLKVMNTEAFF. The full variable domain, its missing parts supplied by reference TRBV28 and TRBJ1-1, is DVKVTQSSRYLVKRTGEKVFLECVQDMDHENMFWYRQDPGLGLRLIYFSYDVKMKEKGDIPEGYSVSREKKERFSLILESASTNQTSMYLCASSFPGPLKVMNTEAFFGQGTRLTVV.

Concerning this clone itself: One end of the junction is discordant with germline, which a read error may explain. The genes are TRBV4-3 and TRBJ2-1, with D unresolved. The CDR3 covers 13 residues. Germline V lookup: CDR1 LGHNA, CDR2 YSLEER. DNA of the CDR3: TGCGCCAGCAGACAAGATCTGGGCTTCCGCCTGTTCTTC. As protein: CASRQDLGFRLFF.

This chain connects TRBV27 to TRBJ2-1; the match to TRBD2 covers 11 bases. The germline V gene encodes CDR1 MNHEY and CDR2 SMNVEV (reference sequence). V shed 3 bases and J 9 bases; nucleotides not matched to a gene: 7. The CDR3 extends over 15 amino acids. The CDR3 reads CASSFTSGRVSEQFF. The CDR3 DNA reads TGTGCCAGCAGTTTTACTAGCGGGAGAGTCAGTGAGCAGTTCTTC.

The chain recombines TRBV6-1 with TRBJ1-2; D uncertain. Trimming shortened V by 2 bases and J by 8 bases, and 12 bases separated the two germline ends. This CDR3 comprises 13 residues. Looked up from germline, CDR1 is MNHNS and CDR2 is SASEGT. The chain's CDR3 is CASSEFGRSGYTF. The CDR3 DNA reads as TGTGCCAGCAGTGAATTTGGCCGGTCAGGCTACACCTTC.

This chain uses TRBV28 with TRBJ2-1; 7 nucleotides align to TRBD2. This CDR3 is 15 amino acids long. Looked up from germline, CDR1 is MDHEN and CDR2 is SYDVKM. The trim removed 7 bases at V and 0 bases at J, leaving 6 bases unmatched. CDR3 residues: CASKKAGRSYNEQFF. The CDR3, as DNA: TGTGCCAGCAAGAAAGCGGGGCGCTCCTACAATGAGCAGTTCTTC. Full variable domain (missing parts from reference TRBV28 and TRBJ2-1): DVKVTQSSRYLVKRTGEKVFLECVQDMDHENMFWYRQDPGLGLRLIYFSYDVKMKEKGDIPEGYSVSREKKERFSLILESASTNQTSMYLCASKKAGRSYNEQFFGPGTRLTVL.

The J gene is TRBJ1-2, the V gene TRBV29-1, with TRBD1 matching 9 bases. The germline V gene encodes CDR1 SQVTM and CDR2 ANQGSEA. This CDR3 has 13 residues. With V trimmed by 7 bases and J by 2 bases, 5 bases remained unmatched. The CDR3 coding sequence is TGCAGCGCCTCAGGACAGGGGAACTATGGCTACACCTTC. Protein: CSASGQGNYGYTF. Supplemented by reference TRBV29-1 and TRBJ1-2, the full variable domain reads SAVISQKPSRDICQRGTSLTIQCQVDSQVTMMFWYRQQPGQSLTLIATANQGSEATYESGFVIDKFPISRPNLTFSTLTVSNMSPEDSSIYLCSASGQGNYGYTFGSGTRLTVV.

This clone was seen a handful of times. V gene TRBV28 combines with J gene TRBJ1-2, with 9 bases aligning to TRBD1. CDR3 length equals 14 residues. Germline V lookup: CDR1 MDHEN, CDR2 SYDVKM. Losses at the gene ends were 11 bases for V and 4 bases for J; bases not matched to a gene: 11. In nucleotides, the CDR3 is TGTGCCGTTAACCCGGGACAGGGAATCTATGGCTACACCTTC. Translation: CAVNPGQGIYGYTF.

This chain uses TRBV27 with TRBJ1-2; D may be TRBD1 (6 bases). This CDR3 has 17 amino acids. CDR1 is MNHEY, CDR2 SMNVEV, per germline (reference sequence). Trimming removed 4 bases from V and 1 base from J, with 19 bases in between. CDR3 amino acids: CASSSSRGSPLNYGYTF. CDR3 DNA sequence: TGTGCCAGCAGTTCCAGCAGGGGCTCACCCCTTAACTATGGCTACACCTTC.

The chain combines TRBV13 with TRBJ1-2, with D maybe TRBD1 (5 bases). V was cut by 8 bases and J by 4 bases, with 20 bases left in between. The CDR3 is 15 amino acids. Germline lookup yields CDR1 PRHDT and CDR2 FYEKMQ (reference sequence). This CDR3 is CASEGPGSTVYGYTF. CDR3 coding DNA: TGTGCCAGCGAGGGACCAGGGAGTACGGTCTATGGCTACACCTTC.

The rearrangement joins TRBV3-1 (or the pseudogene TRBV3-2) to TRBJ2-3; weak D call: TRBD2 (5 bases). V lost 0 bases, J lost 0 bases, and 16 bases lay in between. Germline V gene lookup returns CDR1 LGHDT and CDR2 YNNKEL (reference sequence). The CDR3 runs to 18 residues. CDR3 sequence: CASSQDFRRGKSTDTQYF. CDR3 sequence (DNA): TGTGCCAGCAGCCAAGATTTTAGACGGGGAAAAAGCACAGATACGCAGTATTTT.

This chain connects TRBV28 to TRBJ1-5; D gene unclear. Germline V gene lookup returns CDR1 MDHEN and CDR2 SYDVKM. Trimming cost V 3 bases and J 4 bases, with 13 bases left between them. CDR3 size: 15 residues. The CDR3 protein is CASSFMLRVNQPQHF. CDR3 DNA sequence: TGTGCCAGCAGTTTTATGCTTCGAGTTAATCAGCCCCAGCATTTT.

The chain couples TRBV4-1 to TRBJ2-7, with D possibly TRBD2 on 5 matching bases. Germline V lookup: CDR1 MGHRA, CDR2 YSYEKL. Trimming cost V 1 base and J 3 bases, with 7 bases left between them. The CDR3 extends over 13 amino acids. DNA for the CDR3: TGCGCCAGCAGCCAAGTGACTATCTACGAGCAGTACTTC. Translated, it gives CASSQVTIYEQYF.

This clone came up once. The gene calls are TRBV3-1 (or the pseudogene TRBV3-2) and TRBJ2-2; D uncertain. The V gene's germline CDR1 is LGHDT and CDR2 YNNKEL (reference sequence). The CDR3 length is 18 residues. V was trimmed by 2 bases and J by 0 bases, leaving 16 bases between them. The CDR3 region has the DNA TGTGCCAGCAGCCAACATTCGCTCGGCGGAACGAACACCGGGGAGCTGTTTTTT. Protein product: CASSQHSLGGTNTGELFF.

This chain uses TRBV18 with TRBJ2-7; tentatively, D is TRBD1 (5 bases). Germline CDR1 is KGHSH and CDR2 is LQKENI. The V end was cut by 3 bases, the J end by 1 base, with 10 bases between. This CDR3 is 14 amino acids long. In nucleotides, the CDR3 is TGTGCCAGCTCACCCACCAGGGAATCCTACGAGCAGTACTTC. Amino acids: CASSPTRESYEQYF.

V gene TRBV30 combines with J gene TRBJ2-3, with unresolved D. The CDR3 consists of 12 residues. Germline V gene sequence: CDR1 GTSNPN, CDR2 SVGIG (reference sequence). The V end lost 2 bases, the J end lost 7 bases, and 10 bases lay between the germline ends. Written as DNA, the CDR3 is TGTGCCTGGAGTCCAACCACGAATACGCAGTATTTT. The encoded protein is CAWSPTTNTQYF.

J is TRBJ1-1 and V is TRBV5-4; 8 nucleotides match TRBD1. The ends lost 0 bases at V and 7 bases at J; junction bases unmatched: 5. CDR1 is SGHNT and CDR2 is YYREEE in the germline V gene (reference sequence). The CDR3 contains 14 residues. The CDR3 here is CASSLGGQEFEAFF. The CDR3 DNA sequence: TGTGCCAGCAGCTTGGGGGGACAGGAATTTGAAGCTTTCTTT. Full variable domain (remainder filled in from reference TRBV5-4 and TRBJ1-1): ETGVTQSPTHLIKTRGQQVTLRCSSQSGHNTVSWYQQALGQGPQFIFQYYREEENGRGNFPPRFSGLQFPNYSSELNVNALELDDSALYLCASSLGGQEFEAFFGQGTRLTVV.

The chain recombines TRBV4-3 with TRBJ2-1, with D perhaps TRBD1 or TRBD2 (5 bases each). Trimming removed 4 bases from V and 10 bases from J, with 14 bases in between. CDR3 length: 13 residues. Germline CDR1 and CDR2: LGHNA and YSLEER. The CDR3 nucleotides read TGCGCCAGCAGCCTCCTCCCCCGGGACGAGCAGTTCTTC. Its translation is CASSLLPRDEQFF.

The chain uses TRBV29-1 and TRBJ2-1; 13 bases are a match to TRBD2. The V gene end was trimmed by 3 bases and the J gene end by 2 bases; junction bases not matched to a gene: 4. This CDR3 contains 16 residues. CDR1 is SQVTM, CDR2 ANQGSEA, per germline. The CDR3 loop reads CSVDRGTSGAYNEQFF. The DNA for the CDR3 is TGCAGCGTTGATAGGGGGACTAGCGGGGCCTACAATGAGCAGTTCTTC.

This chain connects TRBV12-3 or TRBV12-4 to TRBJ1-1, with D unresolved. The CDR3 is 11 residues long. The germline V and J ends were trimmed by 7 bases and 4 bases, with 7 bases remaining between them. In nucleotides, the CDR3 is TGTGCCAGCAATCTAGGCACTGAAGCTTTCTTT. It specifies CASNLGTEAFF.